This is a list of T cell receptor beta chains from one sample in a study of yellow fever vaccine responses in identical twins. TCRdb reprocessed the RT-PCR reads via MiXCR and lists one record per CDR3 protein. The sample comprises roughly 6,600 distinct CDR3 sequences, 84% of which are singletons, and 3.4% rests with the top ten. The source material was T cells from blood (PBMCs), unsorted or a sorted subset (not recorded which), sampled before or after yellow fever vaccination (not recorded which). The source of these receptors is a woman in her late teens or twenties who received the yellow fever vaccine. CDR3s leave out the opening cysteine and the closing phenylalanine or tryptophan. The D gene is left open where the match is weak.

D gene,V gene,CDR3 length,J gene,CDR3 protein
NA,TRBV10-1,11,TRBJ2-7,ASSERQHYEQY
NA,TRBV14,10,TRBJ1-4,ASSHSYEKLF
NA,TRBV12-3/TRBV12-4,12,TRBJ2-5,ASSLADRQETQY
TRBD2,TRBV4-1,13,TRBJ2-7,ASRVRGGGRDEQY
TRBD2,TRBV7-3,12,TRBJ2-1,ASSLIGGANEQF
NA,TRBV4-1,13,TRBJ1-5,ASSQDRDSNQPQH
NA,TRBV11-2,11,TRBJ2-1,ASSPNVVREQF
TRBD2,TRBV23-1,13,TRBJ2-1,ASSTREGSYNEQF
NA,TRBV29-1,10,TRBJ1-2,SVGRSGEGYT
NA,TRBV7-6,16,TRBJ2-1,ASSLGVGGAAIGDEQF
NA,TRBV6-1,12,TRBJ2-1,ASSEHLENNEQF
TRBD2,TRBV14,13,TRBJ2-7,ASSPGTTSDYEQY
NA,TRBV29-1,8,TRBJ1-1,SVDNTEAF
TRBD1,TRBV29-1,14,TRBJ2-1,SVEVSWQGAPNEQF
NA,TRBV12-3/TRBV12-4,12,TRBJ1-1,ASRLDSMNTEAF
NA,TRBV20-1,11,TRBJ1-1,SARDRTNTEAF
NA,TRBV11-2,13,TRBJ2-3,ASSLEGSSTDTQY
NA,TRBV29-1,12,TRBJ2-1,SVEIWSSFYEQF
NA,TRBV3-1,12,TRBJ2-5,ASSHFGAQETQY
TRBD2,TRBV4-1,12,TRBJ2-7,ASATSGSGYEQY
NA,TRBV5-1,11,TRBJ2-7,ASSLFSAFEQY
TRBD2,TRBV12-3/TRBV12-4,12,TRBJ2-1,ASSFRLAGSEQF
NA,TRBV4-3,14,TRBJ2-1,ASSQDWMSSNNEQF
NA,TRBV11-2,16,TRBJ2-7,ASSLRQSDYTPIYEQY
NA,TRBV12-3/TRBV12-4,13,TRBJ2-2,ASSLDSPATGELF
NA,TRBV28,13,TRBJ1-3,ASSSPSATGNTIY
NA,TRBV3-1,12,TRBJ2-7,ASSQDGGSDEQY
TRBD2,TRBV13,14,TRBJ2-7,ASSPHRGGIANEQY
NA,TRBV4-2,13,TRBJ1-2,ASSQGRDPPYGYT
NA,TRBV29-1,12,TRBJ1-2,SVEDQLGPEGYT
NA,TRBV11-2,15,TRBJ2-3,ASSLEFWTPSTDTQY
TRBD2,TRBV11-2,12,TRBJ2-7,ASSTRGGIYEQY
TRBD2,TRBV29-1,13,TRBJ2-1,SVEGLAGVQDEQF
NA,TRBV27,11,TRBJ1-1,ASSLPGRTEAF
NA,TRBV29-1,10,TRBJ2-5,SVMSEGETQY
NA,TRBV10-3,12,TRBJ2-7,AISEQTVAYEQY
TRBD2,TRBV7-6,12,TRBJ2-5,ASSLLAEQETQY
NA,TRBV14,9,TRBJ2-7,ASSQYYEQY
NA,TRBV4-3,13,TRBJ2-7,ASSQVFGLYYEQY
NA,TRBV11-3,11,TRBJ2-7,ASSLGPGNEQY
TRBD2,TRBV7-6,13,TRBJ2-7,ASSPRLAGGHEQY
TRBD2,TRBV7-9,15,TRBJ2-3,ASSLSDSGGAWDTQY
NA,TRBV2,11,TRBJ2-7,ASSNPGLREQY
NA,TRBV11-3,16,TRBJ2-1,ASSLGLPSGPLYNEQF
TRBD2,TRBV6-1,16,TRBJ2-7,ASSNTLAGPTLNYEQY
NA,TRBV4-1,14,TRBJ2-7,ASSQEEVGGDYEQY
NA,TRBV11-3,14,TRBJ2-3,ASSPLAWTSTDTQY
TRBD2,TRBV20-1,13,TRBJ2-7,SARGRTSGSYEQY
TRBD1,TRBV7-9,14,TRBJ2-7,ASSPNRGETSYEQY
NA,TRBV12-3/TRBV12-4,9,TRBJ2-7,ASSFTSEQY